Sequencing of this T cell receptor (beta chain) was carried out in a study of blood T cell repertoires in COVID-19. Across the study: The samples span acute and convalescent COVID-19 from the United States, Italy and Spain. Nucleic acid was either cDNA or gDNA, and it came from T cells, B-cell-depleted T cells, or PBMCs.

Germline V gives CDR1 KGHDR, CDR2 SFDVKD. The CDR3 contains 18 residues. V lost 4 bases, J lost 1 base, and 21 bases lay in between. Per the original methods: Cell counts per sample came from amplifying reference gene primers. Measured with immunoSEQ multiplex PCR; TCRdb has only the in-frame clones, and not every one. V and J calls and clone size are those listed in that table; D and trimming were worked out from the DNA. The repertoire has about 200,000 clones, 90% of them found once; the top ten carry 0.53%. This sequence joins TRBV24-1 and TRBJ2-5, with D possibly TRBD1 on 6 matching bases. The sequencing sample was made of peripheral blood. This TCR was recovered from a man aged 45-65 years with acute or convalescent COVID-19. The chain's CDR3 is CATSDAAPGDLGQETQYF. The CDR3 DNA sequence: TGTGCCACCAGTGACGCTGCCCCAGGGGATTTAGGCCAAGAGACCCAGTACTTC.